This T cell receptor beta chain was obtained from a study of OX40 agonist ivuxolimab in advanced cancers. Study at large: Three patients, one with hepatocellular carcinoma and two with cutaneous melanoma, responded partially. Study conclusions and caveats: Within 6 weeks, CD4+ and CD8+ blood T cells expanded clonally at 0.1 to 3.0 mg/kg.

To note about this clone: Antigen specificity is unknown.

Germline V gene sequence: CDR1 SEHNR, CDR2 FQNEAQ (reference sequence). V was trimmed by 6 bases and J by 10 bases, leaving 9 bases between them. The CDR3 spans 11 residues. Only in-frame clones appear in the TCRdb table, and some are missing; sequencing was by immunoSEQ multiplex PCR. The data show some 120,000 clones, around 90% seen once. Sequenced here: CD4+ or CD8+ T cells sorted from blood, sampled in a trial of the OX40 agonist ivuxolimab. J is TRBJ1-4 and V is TRBV7-9; D gene uncertain. The TCR originated in an adult with an advanced solid tumor such as melanoma, head and neck, liver or kidney cancer. The CDR3 bases are TGTGCCAGCAGTTTCAGAGGAAAACTGTTTTTT. As protein: CASSFRGKLFF.